Below are 20 T cell receptor beta chains sequenced from a single sample in a study of T cells in Graves' hyperthyroidism and ophthalmopathy. RNA transcripts gave rise to amplified TCR beta CDR3 regions. The HTBI set primed first-round TCR CDR3 RT-PCR. TCRdb fed the multiplex PCR reads into MiXCR, producing one record per CDR3 protein. The sample has hundreds of thousands of distinct CDR3 sequences; about 15% are singletons. The sample taken for sequencing was blood. These receptors all come from a woman aged 18-29 years with Graves' ophthalmopathy.

This clonotype was observed at least ten times. This rearrangement joins TRBV29-1 to TRBJ2-2, with D unclear. V lost 4 bases and J 2 bases, leaving 5 bases between the germline ends. Germline lookup yields CDR1 SQVTM and CDR2 ANQGSEA. This CDR3 comprises 12 residues. The CDR3 DNA is TGCAGCGTTGGGCCCAACACCGGGGAGCTGTTTTTT. It encodes CSVGPNTGELFF.

This clonotype was seen ten or more times. The chain carries TRBV7-9 and TRBJ2-7; TRBD1 or TRBD2 may be the D gene (7 bases each). The CDR3 is 15 amino acids. Deletions cut 8 bases from V and 1 base from J, with 18 bases between. From germline, CDR1 is SEHNR and CDR2 FQNEAQ (reference sequence). CDR3 sequence: CASAKGAAGSYEQYF. CDR3 nucleotides: TGTGCCAGCGCGAAGGGGGCAGCGGGATCCTACGAGCAGTACTTC.

The sample holds many counts of this clonotype. This chain links TRBV2 with TRBJ1-1; TRBD1 matches 8 bases. V trimming: 11 bases; J trimming: 7 bases; junction bases outside the gene matches: 12. CDR1 and CDR2 from the germline V gene are SNHLY and FYNNEI. The CDR3 sequence is 13 residues long. The CDR3 DNA reads as TGTGCCGGCCAGGACAGGGAGTATAATGAAGCTTTCTTT. Its protein product is CAGQDREYNEAFF.

This clonotype was counted many times. The V call is TRBV5-6, the J call TRBJ2-5; maybe TRBD2 (6 bases). Germline assignment: CDR1 SGHDT and CDR2 YYEEEE. This CDR3 has 16 residues. The V end lost 1 base, the J end lost 5 bases, and 18 bases lay between the germline ends. The CDR3 loop is CASSLFGRDPLETQYF. The CDR3 bases are TGTGCCAGCAGCTTGTTCGGGCGGGACCCCCTGGAGACCCAGTACTTC.

The chain links TRBV9 to TRBJ2-3; D ambiguous. There are 17 residues in the CDR3. V was trimmed by 1 base and J by 0 bases, leaving 15 bases between them. Germline CDR1 is SGDLS and CDR2 is YYNGEE. CDR3 protein: CASSVPRGTTSTDTQYF. The CDR3 nucleotides are TGTGCCAGCAGCGTACCCCGAGGAACGACTAGCACAGATACGCAGTATTTT.

This clonotype appeared a few times. The chain couples TRBV14 to TRBJ2-1; 13 bases are a match to TRBD2. Germline V lookup: CDR1 SGHDN, CDR2 FVKESK. This CDR3 spans 19 amino acids. With 5 bases clipped from V and 0 bases from J, the junction kept 10 bases outside the gene matches. The CDR3 nucleotides are TGTGCCAGCAGCTCCGGACTAGCGGGAGTCTTGAGCTCCTACAATGAGCAGTTCTTC. Protein product: CASSSGLAGVLSSYNEQFF.

The chain carries TRBV28 and TRBJ2-7, with D hard to call. CDR1 MDHEN and CDR2 SYDVKM come from the germline V gene. The length of the CDR3 is 14 residues. Trimming stripped 5 bases from V and 1 base from J, with 12 bases between. Written as DNA, the CDR3 is TGTGCCAGCAGTCCTCGCCGAGGATCCTACGAGCAGTACTTC. Translation gives CASSPRRGSYEQYF.

The chain is built from TRBV6-1 and TRBJ2-2, with D perhaps TRBD1 (5 bases). V lost 5 bases and J 0 bases, leaving 13 bases between the germline ends. Germline CDR1 MNHNS, CDR2 SASEGT. The CDR3 contains 16 residues. The CDR3 loop is CASSRRVEPNTGELFF. CDR3 sequence (DNA): TGTGCCAGCAGTCGCAGGGTAGAACCGAACACCGGGGAGCTGTTTTTT.

This clonotype has a count of ten or more. This chain connects TRBV4-1 to TRBJ1-2; TRBD1 matches 7 bases. The CDR3 has 15 residues. V dropped 1 base and J dropped 6; count of bases not matched to a gene: 8. Per the germline V gene, CDR1 is MGHRA and CDR2 is YSYEKL. The CDR3 loop is CASSQVQGGRDGYTF. In DNA, the CDR3 is TGCGCCAGCAGCCAAGTTCAAGGGGGCAGAGATGGCTACACCTTC.

This clonotype occurred a few times. The gene calls are TRBV19 and TRBJ1-2; D gene uncertain. The V end was cut by 4 bases, the J end by 4 bases, with 16 bases between. The CDR3 has 15 amino acids. CDR1 and CDR2 from the germline V gene are LNHDA and SQIVND (reference sequence). The CDR3 DNA reads as TGTGCCAGTAGTACCTCTACGGGCCCTAGCTATGGCTACACCTTC. Its protein is CASSTSTGPSYGYTF.

This clonotype was counted many times. The V and J genes are TRBV11-3 and TRBJ2-1, with a possible D match to TRBD2 (6 bases). This CDR3 is built from 15 residues. Looked up from germline, CDR1 is SGHNT and CDR2 is YENEEA. V lost 0 bases, J lost 0 bases, and 6 bases lay in between. The CDR3 DNA sequence: TGTGCCAGCAGCTTAGACGGGAGCTCCTACAATGAGCAGTTCTTC. It is translated as CASSLDGSSYNEQFF.

The genes are TRBV5-4 and TRBJ2-1; 7 nucleotides line up with TRBD1. CDR3 length: 16 residues. J was trimmed by 2 bases and V by 6 bases; bases with no gene match: 11. CDR1 and CDR2 (germline): SGHNT, YYREEE (reference sequence). DNA of the CDR3: TGTGCCAGCACCGAGCCCGAACAGGGGCCCTACAATGAGCAGTTCTTC. Amino acids: CASTEPEQGPYNEQFF.

The CDR3: CASSASTSGGYTGELFF. In DNA form, the CDR3 reads TGTGCCAGCAGCGCATCGACTAGCGGGGGGTACACCGGGGAGCTGTTTTTT. The chain links TRBV5-4 to TRBJ2-2; 13 nucleotides match TRBD2. Germline-derived CDR1 and CDR2 are SGHNT and YYREEE (reference sequence). This CDR3 is built from 17 residues. J lost 3 bases, V lost 4 bases, and 6 bases had no gene match.

This clonotype has at least ten counts. The V call is TRBV7-2, the J call TRBJ1-5; no reliable D call. Germline V gene lookup returns CDR1 SGHTA and CDR2 FQGNSA. The germline V and J ends were trimmed by 1 base and 2 bases, with 12 bases remaining between them. CDR3 length equals 16 residues. The CDR3 loop is CASSLVVTDGNQPQHF. The CDR3 nucleotides are TGTGCCAGCAGCTTAGTAGTGACCGACGGCAATCAGCCCCAGCATTTT.

This clonotype was detected ten times or more. The V and J genes are TRBV11-3 and TRBJ2-1; D is undetermined. Trimming removed 1 base from V and 10 bases from J, with 11 bases in between. CDR1 and CDR2 (germline): SGHNT, YENEEA. The length of the CDR3 is 13 residues. The chain's CDR3 is CASSLGSGKEQFF. Written as DNA, the CDR3 is TGTGCCAGCAGCTTAGGGTCAGGAAAGGAGCAGTTCTTC.

This clonotype was found many times. V and J are TRBV2 and TRBJ1-2; tentative D call: TRBD1 (5 bases). The length of the CDR3 is 14 residues. The germline CDR1 and CDR2 sequences are SNHLY and FYNNEI. The germline V and J ends were trimmed by 7 bases and 1 base, with 13 bases remaining between them. In nucleotides, the CDR3 is TGTGCCAGCACCCCTGTCGACAGTAACTATGGCTACACCTTC. This sequence encodes CASTPVDSNYGYTF. The full variable domain, rest sourced from reference TRBV2 and TRBJ1-2, is EPEVTQTPSHQVTQMGQEVILRCVPISNHLYFYWYRQILGQKVEFLVSFYNNEISEKSEIFDDQFSVERPDGSNFTLKIRSTKLEDSAMYFCASTPVDSNYGYTFGSGTRLTVV.

A word on this clonotype: A much larger clone lies a single base off, so this may be a read error. CDR3 sequence (DNA): TGTGCCAGCAGCTCGGCCCGGGGAGCCACTGAAGCTTTCTTT. Translated: CASSSARGATEAFF. This rearrangement joins TRBV5-6 to TRBJ1-1; D ambiguous. Germline CDR1 SGHDT, CDR2 YYEEEE. The CDR3 loop spans 14 amino acids. Trimming removed 3 bases from V and 4 bases from J, with 13 bases in between.

The sample holds many counts of this clonotype. The germline gene is not matched at one end of the junction; a read error may be the cause. CDR3 in amino acids: CSALALTGAYGHTF. The CDR3 DNA sequence: TGCAGTGCCCTAGCCCTAACAGGGGCCTATGGCCACACCTTC. The V and J genes are TRBV20-1 and TRBJ1-2; TRBD1 agrees at 7 bases. CDR3 length: 14 residues. Germline V gene data show CDR1 as DFQATT and CDR2 as SNEGSKA (reference sequence).

The chain employs TRBV7-2 and TRBJ2-3, with 11 bases that match TRBD2. Trimming took 3 bases from V and 0 from J; bases not matched to a gene: 2. The germline CDR1 and CDR2 sequences are SGHTA and FQGNSA. This CDR3 has 16 residues. CDR3 DNA sequence: TGTGCCAGCAGCTTTATAGCGGGGGGGAGCACAGATACGCAGTATTTT. Its translation is CASSFIAGGSTDTQYF.

In regard to this clonotype: Being one base from a much bigger clone, this may be a read error. The chain has TRBV28 and TRBJ1-1, with D perhaps TRBD1 (6 bases). CDR1 and CDR2 from the germline V gene are MDHEN and SYDVKM. The CDR3 has 15 amino acids. The chain's CDR3 is CASSLGQRVRGEVFF. For the CDR3, the DNA is TGTGCCAGCAGCCTAGGACAGAGAGTTAGGGGTGAAGTTTTCTTT.